These 9 T cell receptor beta chains were all obtained from the same sample, sequenced in a study of cytomegalovirus exposure and HLA in healthy donors. It was with 60 Vbeta and 13 Jbeta primers that the PCR ran. The data were produced by immunoSEQ multiplex PCR, yet TCRdb's version contains in-frame clones alone and is incomplete. The table includes about 190,000 clones, 10% to 15% detected once. Sequencing input: PBMCs. These receptors all come from a man aged 45 to 65 in good health and CMV-seropositive.

This clone was recorded a few times. This sequence joins TRBV7-2 and TRBJ1-5, with TRBD1 as a possible D gene (6 bases). V was shortened by 1 base and J by 6 bases, with 13 bases between the two germline ends. The germline gives CDR1 SGHTA, CDR2 FQGNSA. This CDR3 is 15 amino acids long. The CDR3 here is CASSLGAGEGQPQHF. The CDR3 DNA reads as TGTGCCAGCAGCTTAGGAGCAGGGGAAGGTCAGCCCCAGCATTTT.

This clone occurred a few times. The chain has TRBV11-2 and TRBJ2-5; D possibly corresponds to TRBD2 (5 bases). The germline V gene has CDR1 SGHAT and CDR2 FQNNGV. The length of the CDR3 is 13 residues. Trimming cost V 3 bases and J 5 bases, with 10 bases left between them. CDR3 region: CASSFLASETQYF. The CDR3 nucleotides read TGTGCCAGCAGCTTTTTAGCGTCGGAGACCCAGTACTTC.

The chain carries TRBV5-6 and TRBJ1-6, with D maybe TRBD1 (5 bases). CDR3 length equals 16 residues. The germline V gene has CDR1 SGHDT and CDR2 YYEEEE. Trimming pared 0 bases from V and 8 bases from J, leaving 15 bases between. CDR3 nucleotides: TGTGCCAGCAGCTTGGTTTCTCGGACATGGGATTCACCCCTCCACTTT. This sequence encodes CASSLVSRTWDSPLHF. The full variable domain, its missing parts supplied by reference TRBV5-6 and TRBJ1-6, is DAGVTQSPTHLIKTRGQQVTLRCSPKSGHDTVSWYQQALGQGPQFIFQYYEEEERQRGNFPDRFSGHQFPNYSSELNVNALLLGDSALYLCASSLVSRTWDSPLHFGNGTRLTVT.

The chain is built from TRBV6-5 and TRBJ2-2, with TRBD1 identical over 10 bases. The CDR3 is made up of 15 amino acids. The junction had 3 bases not matched to a gene; V was cut back by 4 bases and J by 4 bases. Germline lookup yields CDR1 MNHEY and CDR2 SVGAGI. The CDR3 region is CASSWTGGGTGELFF. The CDR3 DNA is TGTGCCAGCAGTTGGACAGGGGGGGGCACCGGGGAGCTGTTTTTT.

This chain links TRBV29-1 with TRBJ2-2; possible D gene TRBD1, 6 bases. The CDR3 is 13 residues long. Germline CDR1 and CDR2: SQVTM and ANQGSEA. The V end lost 1 base, the J end lost 5 bases, and 8 bases lay between the germline ends. The CDR3 coding sequence is TGCAGCGTTGAAGTCAGGGGAACCGGGGAGCTGTTTTTT. Residues: CSVEVRGTGELFF.

The gene calls are TRBV7-9 and TRBJ1-6; D is possibly TRBD1 (6 bases). CDR3 length equals 16 residues. CDR1 is SEHNR and CDR2 is FQNEAQ in the germline V gene (reference sequence). Deletions cut 5 bases from V and 5 bases from J, with 16 bases between. This CDR3 reads CASSPPLQGNNSPLHF. In DNA form, the CDR3 reads TGTGCCAGCAGCCCCCCGTTGCAGGGGAATAATTCACCCCTCCACTTT.

This clone appeared a few times. V and J are TRBV5-1 and TRBJ2-7; 9 bases agree with TRBD2. This CDR3 has 14 residues. The V gene's germline CDR1 is SGHRS and CDR2 YFSETQ. The trim removed 3 bases at V and 6 bases at J, leaving 7 bases unmatched. The CDR3 DNA sequence: TGCGCCAGCAGCTCTTCCGGGACTAGCACCGAGCAGTACGTC. This translates into CASSSSGTSTEQYV.

CDR3 residues: CASSQVNRPIYNEQFF. In DNA form, the CDR3 reads TGCGCCAGCAGCCAAGTAAACAGACCTATCTACAATGAGCAGTTCTTC. The chain recombines TRBV4-1 with TRBJ2-1; D uncertain. V lost 1 base to trimming and J lost 3 bases, with 13 bases between them. Germline lookup yields CDR1 MGHRA and CDR2 YSYEKL. The length of the CDR3 is 16 residues.

The sample holds a few counts of this clone. V is TRBV4-3 and J is TRBJ2-1; 13 bases map to TRBD2. CDR3 length: 15 residues. The germline gives CDR1 LGHNA, CDR2 YSLEER. The V segment lost 4 bases and the J segment 3 bases; nucleotides outside the gene matches: 0. The DNA for the CDR3 is TGCGCCAGCAGCCGGACTAGCGGGGGCTACAATGAGCAGTTCTTC. Translated, it gives CASSRTSGGYNEQFF.